Below, 27 T cell receptor beta chains from the same sample are listed, as sequenced in a study of T cells expressing NK-cell markers. Following a re-call of the 5' RACE reads, TCRdb has one entry per CDR3 protein and lacks DNA. The sample yields 200,000 to 300,000 distinct CDR3 sequences, of which the top ten take up about 0.39%. Sample: blood T cells: a sorted CD56 or NKG2C T cell subset, CD4+ or CD8+ T cells, or bulk PBMC T cells (not recorded which). The receptors shown here come from a young man in good health.

The CDR3 protein is CAISAGWTDTQYF. V gene TRBV10-3 combines with J gene TRBJ2-3; TCRdb's D gene call, TRBD2, goes unchecked for lack of DNA. In germline, CDR1 is ENHRY, CDR2 SYGVKD. CDR3 length equals 13 residues.

The chain has TRBV12-3 or TRBV12-4 and TRBJ1-3; TCRdb's D call, TRBD1, is unchecked because there is no DNA. The CDR3 runs 14 residues. CDR3 in amino acids: CASSPRTGGATIYF.

This chain connects TRBV20-1 to TRBJ2-7; as DNA is missing, the TRBD2 call by TCRdb cannot be tested. The CDR3 consists of 13 residues. Germline V gene lookup returns CDR1 DFQATT and CDR2 SNEGSKA (reference sequence). Here the CDR3 reads CSAHGGLDYEQYF.

The chain uses TRBV5-4 and TRBJ2-5. Germline-derived CDR1 and CDR2 are SGHNT and YYREEE (reference sequence). This CDR3 is built from 14 residues. The CDR3 spells CASSPQRTQETQYF.

This chain links TRBV5-1 with TRBJ2-3; TCRdb names TRBD1, which stays unverified in the absence of DNA. In germline, CDR1 is SGHRS, CDR2 YFSETQ. The CDR3 loop spans 16 amino acids. CDR3 sequence: CASSLRDQGVDGTQYF.

The rearrangement uses TRBV12-3 or TRBV12-4 and TRBJ2-6; no DNA is available, so the TRBD2 call from TCRdb remains unchecked. This CDR3 is built from 17 residues. CDR3 amino acids: CASNIRSALAGANVLTF.

V gene TRBV20-1 combines with J gene TRBJ2-7; the D call of TRBD1 rests on TCRdb alone, since no DNA is present to check it. Germline-derived CDR1 and CDR2 are DFQATT and SNEGSKA (reference sequence). The CDR3 consists of 13 residues. The CDR3 spells CSAALSTGGEQYF.

V is TRBV5-1 and J is TRBJ2-5; TCRdb names TRBD2, which stays unverified in the absence of DNA. Germline V lookup: CDR1 SGHRS, CDR2 YFSETQ. The CDR3 length is 13 residues. This CDR3 reads CASTIAGQETQYF.

The chain employs TRBV11-3 and TRBJ2-3; TCRdb names TRBD2, which stays unverified in the absence of DNA. From germline, CDR1 is SGHNT and CDR2 YENEEA. This CDR3 contains 15 residues. CDR3 amino acids: CASSRLAGNTDTQYF.

The chain links TRBV4-3 to TRBJ2-5. This CDR3 contains 15 residues. The germline gives CDR1 LGHNA, CDR2 YSLEER. The CDR3 reads CASSQEPQRPETQYF.

This chain uses TRBV6-1 with TRBJ2-5; TCRdb lists TRBD1, though no DNA is available to test this call. The CDR3 runs 15 residues. Germline loops: CDR1 MNHNS, CDR2 SASEGT. CDR3 region: CASSRSRGFGETQYF.

V and J are TRBV29-1 and TRBJ2-5; TCRdb indicates TRBD2, and absent DNA this call remains unverified. The CDR3 contains 15 residues. CDR1 is SQVTM and CDR2 is ANQGSEA in the germline V gene. The chain's CDR3 is CSVEGEWTRQETQYF.

This rearrangement joins TRBV6-4 to TRBJ2-5; absent DNA, TCRdb's TRBD2 call cannot be checked. This CDR3 spans 13 amino acids. CDR1 and CDR2 (germline): MRHNA, SNTAGT. CDR3 sequence reads: CASSDGLWETQYF.

This chain joins TRBV4-3 and TRBJ2-1; TCRdb lists TRBD2, though no DNA is available to test this call. The CDR3 extends over 18 amino acids. Germline loops: CDR1 LGHNA, CDR2 YSLEER. CDR3: CASSQDILAGSSYNEQFF.

The genes are TRBV28 and TRBJ2-3; TCRdb calls TRBD2, which cannot be checked without DNA. This CDR3 spans 17 amino acids. The germline V gene encodes CDR1 MDHEN and CDR2 SYDVKM. The CDR3 here is CASSHPTSGRAGDTQYF.

The chain couples TRBV12-3 or TRBV12-4 to TRBJ1-1; there is no DNA to check the TCRdb D call of TRBD1. CDR3 size: 16 residues. CDR3 sequence: CASSSRTGGPITEAFF.

This chain connects TRBV12-3 or TRBV12-4 to TRBJ1-1. The CDR3 loop spans 14 amino acids. The CDR3 here is CASSLGRRETEAFF.

This rearrangement joins TRBV20-1 to TRBJ2-1; TCRdb outputs TRBD1, but without DNA this stays unchecked. Germline values: CDR1 DFQATT, CDR2 SNEGSKA (reference sequence). This CDR3 has 14 residues. The CDR3 spells CSARGSGTGPQGFF.

J is TRBJ1-3 and V is TRBV10-3. The germline gives CDR1 ENHRY, CDR2 SYGVKD. This CDR3 is built from 13 residues. CDR3: CAISGGLGNTIYF.

The J gene is TRBJ2-3, the V gene TRBV24-1. The germline V gene has CDR1 KGHDR and CDR2 SFDVKD. This CDR3 region has 13 residues. CDR3 sequence: CATSDLQPDTQYF.

The chain has TRBV7-2 and TRBJ1-4. The CDR3 runs 13 residues. Per germline, CDR1 SGHTA and CDR2 FQGNSA. The CDR3 is CASSLRWNEKLFF.

The chain links TRBV29-1 to TRBJ1-2; TCRdb picks TRBD1, but there is no DNA to check that call. Germline V lookup: CDR1 SQVTM, CDR2 ANQGSEA. The CDR3 length is 13 residues. CDR3 loop: CSVAHEGGRGYTF.

The chain has TRBV6-5 and TRBJ2-5. This CDR3 has 15 amino acids. Per germline, CDR1 MNHEY and CDR2 SVGAGI. The CDR3 sequence: CASSYSTPRRETQYF.

The chain joins TRBV10-3 to TRBJ2-3. Germline values: CDR1 ENHRY, CDR2 SYGVKD. This CDR3 contains 12 residues. The CDR3 loop reads CAISRGEDTQYF.

The J gene is TRBJ2-1, the V gene TRBV20-1. Per the germline V gene, CDR1 is DFQATT and CDR2 is SNEGSKA (reference sequence). The CDR3 covers 17 residues. CDR3 loop: CSARGLYIPSSYNEQFF.

The gene calls are TRBV4-2 and TRBJ2-5. CDR1 and CDR2 (germline): LGHNA, YNFKEQ. The CDR3 contains 13 residues. CDR3 in amino acids: CASSQGYTETQYF.

J is TRBJ1-2 and V is TRBV5-6; checking the TCRdb D call of TRBD1 is not possible without DNA. From germline, CDR1 is SGHDT and CDR2 YYEEEE. The CDR3 spans 16 residues. This CDR3 is CASSLVGQGFHYGYTF.